The TCR beta chain under discussion was sequenced for a study of CD8 T cells in Susac syndrome. Study-wide findings and caveats: A relatively small number of individuals underwent TCR sequencing and HLA analysis.

Random hexamers served to reverse transcribe about 0.45 to 1 ug RNA. The immunoSEQ assay covered 54 Vbeta and 13 Jbeta segments for CDR3. TCRdb reanalysed the immunoSEQ multiplex PCR reads using MiXCR and keeps one entry per CDR3 protein. The sample lists about 300,000 distinct CDR3 sequences, approximately 85% occurring once. The ends were cut back, 5 bases at V and 2 bases at J, with 10 bases in the middle. This CDR3 is 15 amino acids long. From germline, CDR1 is MDHEN and CDR2 SYDVKM. To note about this clonotype: Its antigen is undetermined.

Sequenced: CD8+ T cells from PBMCs. The J gene is TRBJ2-6, the V gene TRBV28; a weak D match, TRBD1 (5 bases). This TCR derives from a human donor with multiple sclerosis. Written as DNA, the CDR3 is TGTGCCAGCAGTCCCCAGGGAACTGGGGCCAACGTCCTGACTTTC. It yields the protein CASSPQGTGANVLTF.